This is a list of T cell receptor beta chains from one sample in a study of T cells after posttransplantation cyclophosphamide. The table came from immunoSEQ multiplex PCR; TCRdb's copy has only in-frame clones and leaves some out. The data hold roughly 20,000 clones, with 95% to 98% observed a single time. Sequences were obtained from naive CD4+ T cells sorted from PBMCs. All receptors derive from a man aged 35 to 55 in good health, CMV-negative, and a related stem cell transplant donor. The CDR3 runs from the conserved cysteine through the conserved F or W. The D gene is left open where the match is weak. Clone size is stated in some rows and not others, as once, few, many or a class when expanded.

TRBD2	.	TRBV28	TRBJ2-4	TGTGCCAGCTCGAGACTAGCGGGAAACATTCAGTACTTC	CASSRLAGNIQYF
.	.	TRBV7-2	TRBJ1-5	TGTGCCAGCAGCCGGGGGAATAGCAATCAGCCCCAGCATTTT	CASSRGNSNQPQHF
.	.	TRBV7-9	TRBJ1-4	TGTGCCAGCGGGGGGGACATCAATGACCCAACTAATGAAAAACTGTTTTTT	CASGGDINDPTNEKLFF
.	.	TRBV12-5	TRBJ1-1	TGTGCTAGTGCCACCACAAACACTGAAGCTTTCTTT	CASATTNTEAFF
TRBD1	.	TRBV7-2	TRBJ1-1	TGTGCCAGCAGTTCCCGCCCCGGGACAGCGATTTTAAATGAAGCTTTCTTT	CASSSRPGTAILNEAFF
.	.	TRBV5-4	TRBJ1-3	TGTGCCAGCAGCCGAGCGCCAAGGGGTGGTGGAAACACCATATATTTT	CASSRAPRGGGNTIYF
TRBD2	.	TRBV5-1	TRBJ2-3	TGCGCCAGCAGCTCCGGACTAGCGGGAGTCACAGATACGCAGTATTTT	CASSSGLAGVTDTQYF
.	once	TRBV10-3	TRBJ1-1	TGTGCCATCAGTGAGTCGACAGCAGGCACTGAAGCTTTCTTT	CAISESTAGTEAFF
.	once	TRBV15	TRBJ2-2	TGTGCCACCAGCAGAGAGGTGGCCGCGAACACCGGGGAGCTGTTTTTT	CATSREVAANTGELFF
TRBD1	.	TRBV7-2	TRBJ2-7	TGTGCCAGCAGCGGAGGCCGGGACAGGCGGTTCAACGAGCAGTACTTC	CASSGGRDRRFNEQYF
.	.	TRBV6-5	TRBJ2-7	TGTGCCAGCAGTTACGCCCAGAGAGGCGAGCAGTACTTC	CASSYAQRGEQYF
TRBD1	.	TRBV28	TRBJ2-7	TGTGCCAGCAGGGTAAGGACAGGGAGAAACTACGAGCAGTACTTC	CASRVRTGRNYEQYF
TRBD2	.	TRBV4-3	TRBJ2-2	TGCGCCAGCAGCCAAGGCGCCGGGACTAGCGTCACCGGGGAGCTGTTTTTT	CASSQGAGTSVTGELFF
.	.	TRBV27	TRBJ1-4	TGTGCCAGCAGTCCGGAACCTAGGGAAAAACTGTTTTTT	CASSPEPREKLFF
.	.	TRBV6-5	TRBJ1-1	TGTGCCAGCCACTTACGGCAGGGTAACACTGAAGCTTTCTTT	CASHLRQGNTEAFF
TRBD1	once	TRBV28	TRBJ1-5	TGTGCCAGCCAGGGGGCCAATCAGCCCCAGCATTTT	CASQGANQPQHF
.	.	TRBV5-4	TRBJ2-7	TGTGCCAGCAGCTTGGGCCGCCTAAACAGGGGGGGTTACGAGCAGTACTTC	CASSLGRLNRGGYEQYF
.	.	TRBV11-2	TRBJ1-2	TGTGCCAGCAATTCACAGGGAAATGGCTACACCTTC	CASNSQGNGYTF
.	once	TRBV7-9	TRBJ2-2	TGTGCCAGCAGCTTGCTTGGTGTCCGGGTGCGGACCGGGGAGCTGTTTTTT	CASSLLGVRVRTGELFF
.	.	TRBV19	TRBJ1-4	TGTGCCAGTACTCCGGGACACATGAATGAAAAACTGTTTTTT	CASTPGHMNEKLFF
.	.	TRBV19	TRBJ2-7	TGTGCCAGTAGAAGTGAATACGGGAGCTACGAGCAGTACTTC	CASRSEYGSYEQYF
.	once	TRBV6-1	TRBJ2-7	TGTGCCAGCAGTGGAGACAGAATCGGCGAGCAGTACTTC	CASSGDRIGEQYF
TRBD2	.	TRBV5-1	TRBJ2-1	TGCGCCAGCAGCCCGGACGGACTAGCGGGGTACAATGAGCAGTTCTTC	CASSPDGLAGYNEQFF
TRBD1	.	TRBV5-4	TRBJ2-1	TGTGCCAGCAGCGTGGGGACAGGCAATGAGCAGTTCTTC	CASSVGTGNEQFF
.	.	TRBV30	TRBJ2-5	TGTGCCTGGAGTGTACCCCCGGGGGAGACCCAGTACTTC	CAWSVPPGETQYF
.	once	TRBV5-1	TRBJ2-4	TGCGCCAGCAACAGGGTTAACGCCAAAAACATTCAGTACTTC	CASNRVNAKNIQYF
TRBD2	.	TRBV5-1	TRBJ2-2	TGCGCCAGCACCTACGGGACTAGTACCCTCCAGGCCGGGGAGCTGTTTTTT	CASTYGTSTLQAGELFF
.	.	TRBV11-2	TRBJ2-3	TGTGCCAGCAGCTTAGGGACTGATATCTCCACAGATACGCAGTATTTT	CASSLGTDISTDTQYF
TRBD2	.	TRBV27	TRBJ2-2	TGTGCCAGCAGACTGAGCGGGAGCGTCACCGGGGAGCTGTTTTTT	CASRLSGSVTGELFF
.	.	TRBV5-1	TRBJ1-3	TGCGCCAGCAGCTTAAGAGAGAGCTCTGGAAACACCATATATTTT	CASSLRESSGNTIYF
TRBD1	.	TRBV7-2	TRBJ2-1	TGTGCCAGCAGCGTACAGGGGAATGAGCAGTTCTTC	CASSVQGNEQFF
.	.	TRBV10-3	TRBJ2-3	TGTGCCACCCAAGGGGGTACTAGCACAGATACGCAGTATTTT	CATQGGTSTDTQYF
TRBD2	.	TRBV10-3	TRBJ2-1	TGTGCCATCAGTGAGTCGCGGACTAGCGGGAACAACTACAATGAGCAGTTCTTC	CAISESRTSGNNYNEQFF
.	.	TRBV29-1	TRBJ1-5	TGCAGCGTTGAAACAGGGATGGGAAATCAGCCCCAGCATTTT	CSVETGMGNQPQHF
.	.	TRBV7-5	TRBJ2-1	TGTGCCAGAAGCACGCGGACTAGCCTCCCCTACAATGAGCAGTTCTTC	CARSTRTSLPYNEQFF
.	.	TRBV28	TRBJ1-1	TGTGCCAGCAGTTTCCCAGGGTCGAACACTGAAGCTTTCTTT	CASSFPGSNTEAFF
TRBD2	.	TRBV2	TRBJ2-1	TGTGCCAGCAGTGGGACGAGCGGGAGGGGCGATGAGCAGTTCTTC	CASSGTSGRGDEQFF
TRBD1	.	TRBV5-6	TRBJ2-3	TGTGCCAGCAGCCCGGGGACAGGCTTAAGGACAGATACGCAGTATTTT	CASSPGTGLRTDTQYF
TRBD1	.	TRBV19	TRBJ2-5	TGTGCCAGTAGTATGGGACAGGGTAATATCGAGACCCAGTACTTC	CASSMGQGNIETQYF
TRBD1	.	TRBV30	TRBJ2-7	TGTGCCTGGAGTCCCGGACAGGGGGCCTACGAGCAGTACTTC	CAWSPGQGAYEQYF
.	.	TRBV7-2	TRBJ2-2	TGTGCCAGCAGCCCGAACGGGCGGGCGAACACCGGGGAGCTGTTTTTT	CASSPNGRANTGELFF
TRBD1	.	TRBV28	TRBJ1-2	TGTGCCAGCTCTCAGGGGGCAGGGGTTAACTATGGCTACACCTTC	CASSQGAGVNYGYTF
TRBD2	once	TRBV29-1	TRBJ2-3	TGCAGCGGTAGCGGGAGGGCTACAGATACGCAGTATTTT	CSGSGRATDTQYF
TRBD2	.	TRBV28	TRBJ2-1	TGTGCCAGCTTGTCGTTAGCGGGAGTCGCCTACAATGAGCAGTTCTTC	CASLSLAGVAYNEQFF
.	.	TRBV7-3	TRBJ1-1	TGTGCCAGCAGCGTTACGGGGAACACTGAAGCTTTCTTT	CASSVTGNTEAFF
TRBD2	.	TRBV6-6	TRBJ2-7	TGTGCCAGCTTTACTAGCGGAGATGGGGAGCAGTACTTC	CASFTSGDGEQYF
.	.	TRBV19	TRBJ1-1	TGTGCCAGTACCCAGAGCGGGAGGCCGAACACTGAAGCTTTCTTT	CASTQSGRPNTEAFF
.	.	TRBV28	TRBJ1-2	TGTGCCAGCAGACCTGGGACTCTAAACCCTTCCTATGGCTACACCTTC	CASRPGTLNPSYGYTF
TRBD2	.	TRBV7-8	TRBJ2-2	TGTGCCAGCAGCTCCCCGGGGGGACTCCACGGGGAGCTGTTTTTT	CASSSPGGLHGELFF
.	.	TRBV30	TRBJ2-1	TGTGCCTGGAACAGGGTTGTGGATGAGCAGTTCTTC	CAWNRVVDEQFF
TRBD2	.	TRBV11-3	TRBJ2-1	TGTGCCAGCAGTCTAAGCGGGAGGATGAGACAGTTCTTC	CASSLSGRMRQFF
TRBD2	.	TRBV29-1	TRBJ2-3	TGCAGCGTTGAGATGGCGCGGGAGACCCCTAGCACAGATACGCAGTATTTT	CSVEMARETPSTDTQYF
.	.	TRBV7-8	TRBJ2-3	TGTGCCAGCAGCTTAGTGACTGAGGCGCAGTATTTT	CASSLVTEAQYF
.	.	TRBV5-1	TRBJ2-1	TGCGCCAGCAGCTTGGTTTTAGGGGGAAGCTCCTACAATGAGCAGTTCTTC	CASSLVLGGSSYNEQFF
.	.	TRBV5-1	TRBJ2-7	TGCGCCAGCAGCTTGGTCTCGGGAGCCACCTACGAGCAGTACTTC	CASSLVSGATYEQYF
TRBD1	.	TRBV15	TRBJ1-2	TGTGCCACCAGCACCCGACAGGGGAACTATGGCTACACCTTC	CATSTRQGNYGYTF
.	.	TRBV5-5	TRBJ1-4	TGTGCCAGCAGCTTGGAGGTCCGGGGGTATGATAGTAATGAAAAACTGTTTTTT	CASSLEVRGYDSNEKLFF